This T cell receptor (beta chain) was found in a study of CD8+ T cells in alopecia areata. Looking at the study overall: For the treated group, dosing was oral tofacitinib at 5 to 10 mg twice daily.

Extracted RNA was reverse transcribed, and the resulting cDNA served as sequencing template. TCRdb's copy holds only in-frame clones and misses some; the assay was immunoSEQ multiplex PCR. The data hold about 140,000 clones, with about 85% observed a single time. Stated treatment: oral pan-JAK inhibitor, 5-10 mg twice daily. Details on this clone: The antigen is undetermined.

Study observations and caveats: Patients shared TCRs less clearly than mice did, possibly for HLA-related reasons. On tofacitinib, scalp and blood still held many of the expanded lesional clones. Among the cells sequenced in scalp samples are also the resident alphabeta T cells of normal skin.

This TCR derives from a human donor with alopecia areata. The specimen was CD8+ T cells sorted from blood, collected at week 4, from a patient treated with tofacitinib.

The CDR3 nucleotides are TGTGCCAGCAGCTTAGCCTCTAGCGCCGAGCAGTACTTC. Translating it yields CASSLASSAEQYF. This chain uses TRBV7-6 with TRBJ2-7; a weak D match, TRBD2 (6 bases). CDR1 and CDR2 (germline): SGHVS, FNYEAQ. Trimming pared 0 bases from V and 6 bases from J, leaving 9 bases between. The CDR3 is made up of 13 amino acids.